The rows below give T cell receptor beta chains drawn from one sample of a study of blood T cell repertoires in COVID-19. Repertoires were generated with immunoSEQ multiplex PCR, while TCRdb's copy carries only in-frame clones and drops some. The data hold 300,000 to 400,000 clones, with 70% to 90% observed a single time. Sequenced sample: PBMCs or T cells enriched from blood (not recorded which). The receptor set was obtained from a woman in her 30s with acute COVID-19. CDR3s include the opening cysteine and the closing phenylalanine or tryptophan. Fields, in order: V gene, J gene, clone size, D gene, CDR3 protein, CDR3 DNA. The D gene is left open where the match is weak. Size tells how often a clone was seen (once, few, many) or the class of an expanded clone, and some rows leave it out.

V gene: TRBV28; J gene: TRBJ1-6; clone size: -; D gene: TRBD1; CDR3 protein: CASSLGLGTGGPSYNSPLHF; CDR3 DNA: TGTGCCAGCAGTTTAGGGTTGGGGACAGGGGGCCCATCTTATAATTCACCCCTCCACTTT
V gene: TRBV5-6; J gene: TRBJ2-7; clone size: -; D gene: TRBD1; CDR3 protein: CASSSNRGRSYEQYF; CDR3 DNA: TGTGCCAGCAGCTCAAACAGGGGCCGTTCATACGAGCAGTACTTC
V gene: TRBV19; J gene: TRBJ1-5; clone size: few; D gene: -; CDR3 protein: CASSIVVGVNQPQHF; CDR3 DNA: TGTGCCAGTAGTATAGTGGTCGGGGTCAATCAGCCCCAGCATTTT
V gene: TRBV6-1; J gene: TRBJ2-1; clone size: once; D gene: -; CDR3 protein: CASSEVEGNEQFF; CDR3 DNA: TGTGCCAGCAGTGAAGTTGAGGGAAATGAGCAGTTCTTC
V gene: TRBV6-5; J gene: TRBJ1-4; clone size: -; D gene: TRBD1; CDR3 protein: CATLGQQNEKLFF; CDR3 DNA: TGTGCCACCTTGGGACAGCAAAATGAAAAACTGTTTTTT
V gene: TRBV9; J gene: TRBJ1-3; clone size: -; D gene: -; CDR3 protein: CASSVETGGFSGNTIYF; CDR3 DNA: TGTGCCAGCAGCGTCGAGACCGGAGGGTTCTCTGGAAACACCATATATTTT
V gene: TRBV19; J gene: TRBJ2-5; clone size: -; D gene: TRBD2; CDR3 protein: CATTTAGGSETQYF; CDR3 DNA: TGTGCCACCACCACGGCGGGGGGGTCGGAGACCCAGTACTTC
V gene: TRBV6-2/TRBV6-3; J gene: TRBJ1-5; clone size: -; D gene: -; CDR3 protein: CASSKSKTAHSNQPQHF; CDR3 DNA: TGTGCCAGCAGTAAATCCAAGACAGCCCATAGCAATCAGCCCCAGCATTTT
V gene: TRBV25-1; J gene: TRBJ1-2; clone size: -; D gene: -; CDR3 protein: CASSDRTRAGYGYTF; CDR3 DNA: TGTGCCAGCAGTGACCGGACGCGCGCGGGCTATGGCTACACCTTC
V gene: TRBV2; J gene: TRBJ2-2; clone size: -; D gene: -; CDR3 protein: CASSDSVSGANTGELFF; CDR3 DNA: TGTGCCAGCAGTGATAGCGTGTCAGGTGCGAACACCGGGGAGCTGTTTTTT
V gene: TRBV5-6; J gene: TRBJ2-3; clone size: -; D gene: TRBD2; CDR3 protein: CASSPSGGWGDTQYF; CDR3 DNA: TGTGCCAGCAGCCCCAGCGGGGGGTGGGGAGATACGCAGTATTTT
V gene: TRBV19; J gene: TRBJ1-6; clone size: -; D gene: -; CDR3 protein: CASSIVYPEWNSPLHF; CDR3 DNA: TGTGCCAGTAGTATCGTCTACCCCGAGTGGAATTCACCCCTCCACTTT
V gene: TRBV29-1; J gene: TRBJ2-3; clone size: -; D gene: -; CDR3 protein: CSVENTGTSTDTQYF; CDR3 DNA: TGCAGCGTTGAAAATACAGGGACAAGCACAGATACGCAGTATTTT
V gene: TRBV9; J gene: TRBJ1-5; clone size: -; D gene: TRBD1; CDR3 protein: CASSSGQALGPQHF; CDR3 DNA: TGTGCCAGCAGCTCCGGACAGGCCCTGGGGCCCCAGCATTTT
V gene: TRBV3-1/TRBV3-2; J gene: TRBJ2-2; clone size: -; D gene: -; CDR3 protein: CASTHTSKGENTGELFF; CDR3 DNA: TGTGCCAGCACCCACACATCTAAGGGGGAGAACACCGGGGAGCTGTTTTTT
V gene: TRBV7-6; J gene: TRBJ2-1; clone size: -; D gene: TRBD1; CDR3 protein: CATYPGTGVVRSYNEQFF; CDR3 DNA: TGTGCCACCTACCCCGGGACAGGGGTGGTTCGGTCCTACAATGAGCAGTTCTTC
V gene: TRBV5-4; J gene: TRBJ1-6; clone size: -; D gene: TRBD1; CDR3 protein: CASSSGTGENSPLHF; CDR3 DNA: TGTGCCAGCAGCTCGGGGACAGGGGAAAATTCACCCCTCCACTTT
V gene: TRBV7-3; J gene: TRBJ2-2; clone size: -; D gene: -; CDR3 protein: CALKAGTGELFF; CDR3 DNA: TGTGCCCTCAAGGCGGGGACCGGGGAGCTGTTTTTT
V gene: TRBV10-3; J gene: TRBJ2-3; clone size: -; D gene: TRBD2; CDR3 protein: CAIKLAGGGTDTQYF; CDR3 DNA: TGTGCCATCAAATTAGCGGGGGGCGGCACAGATACGCAGTATTTT
V gene: TRBV5-6; J gene: TRBJ1-6; clone size: -; D gene: -; CDR3 protein: CASSFSREYNSPLHF; CDR3 DNA: TGTGCCAGCAGCTTCTCCCGGGAGTATAATTCACCCCTCCACTTT
V gene: TRBV7-9; J gene: TRBJ1-4; clone size: -; D gene: TRBD1; CDR3 protein: CASSQGTGAYEKLFF; CDR3 DNA: TGTGCCAGCAGCCAAGGGACAGGCGCTTATGAAAAACTGTTTTTT
V gene: TRBV21-1; J gene: TRBJ1-1; clone size: -; D gene: -; CDR3 protein: CASSIPLKEGAATEAFF; CDR3 DNA: TGTGCCAGCAGCATACCATTAAAAGAGGGGGCGGCCACTGAAGCTTTCTTT
V gene: TRBV27; J gene: TRBJ2-2; clone size: -; D gene: -; CDR3 protein: CATRDLGLNTGELFF; CDR3 DNA: TGTGCCACCAGGGATCTGGGACTTAACACCGGGGAGCTGTTTTTT
V gene: TRBV12-5; J gene: TRBJ1-1; clone size: -; D gene: -; CDR3 protein: CASGLTTSGVAEAFF; CDR3 DNA: TGTGCTAGTGGCCTAACAACTTCAGGGGTGGCTGAAGCTTTCTTT
V gene: TRBV19; J gene: TRBJ1-2; clone size: -; D gene: TRBD1; CDR3 protein: CASSIRQGANYGYTF; CDR3 DNA: TGTGCCAGTAGTATCCGACAGGGGGCTAACTATGGCTACACCTTC
V gene: TRBV7-9; J gene: TRBJ1-6; clone size: -; D gene: -; CDR3 protein: CASSLSGFPNSPLHF; CDR3 DNA: TGTGCCAGCAGCTTATCAGGGTTTCCGAATTCACCCCTCCACTTT
V gene: TRBV24-1; J gene: TRBJ1-1; clone size: -; D gene: TRBD1; CDR3 protein: CATSDWTGALNTEAFF; CDR3 DNA: TGTGCCACCAGTGATTGGACAGGGGCTTTGAACACTGAAGCTTTCTTT
V gene: TRBV7-2; J gene: TRBJ1-4; clone size: few; D gene: -; CDR3 protein: CASSSRGGGSGEKLFF; CDR3 DNA: TGTGCCAGCAGCTCCCGCGGGGGAGGGTCGGGGGAAAAACTGTTTTTT
V gene: TRBV7-2; J gene: TRBJ1-1; clone size: once; D gene: -; CDR3 protein: CASSLRGGTEAFF; CDR3 DNA: TGTGCCAGCAGCTTACGGGGGGGCACTGAAGCTTTCTTT
V gene: TRBV5-5; J gene: TRBJ1-5; clone size: once; D gene: -; CDR3 protein: CASRYDSSNQPQHF; CDR3 DNA: TGTGCCAGCAGGTATGACAGTAGCAATCAGCCCCAGCATTTT
V gene: TRBV5-1; J gene: TRBJ2-5; clone size: -; D gene: -; CDR3 protein: CASSLDPRGTQTQYF; CDR3 DNA: TGCGCCAGCAGCTTGGATCCCCGGGGTACACAGACCCAGTACTTC
V gene: TRBV9; J gene: TRBJ2-1; clone size: -; D gene: TRBD1; CDR3 protein: CASSGPGQGDYNEQFF; CDR3 DNA: TGTGCCAGCAGCGGCCCGGGACAGGGGGACTACAATGAGCAGTTCTTC
V gene: TRBV7-2; J gene: TRBJ1-2; clone size: few; D gene: TRBD1; CDR3 protein: CASSLAARQGPHYGYTF; CDR3 DNA: TGTGCCAGCAGCTTAGCCGCACGACAGGGCCCCCACTATGGCTACACCTTC
V gene: TRBV5-6; J gene: TRBJ1-1; clone size: -; D gene: -; CDR3 protein: CASSQGIWDTEAFF; CDR3 DNA: TGTGCCAGCAGCCAGGGGATTTGGGACACTGAAGCTTTCTTT
V gene: TRBV9; J gene: TRBJ1-4; clone size: -; D gene: TRBD1; CDR3 protein: CASSPRDRDEKLFF; CDR3 DNA: TGTGCCAGCAGCCCGCGGGACAGGGATGAAAAACTGTTTTTT
V gene: TRBV4-1; J gene: TRBJ1-5; clone size: -; D gene: TRBD1; CDR3 protein: CASSPKPGGTQPQHF; CDR3 DNA: TGCGCCAGCAGCCCCAAGCCAGGGGGCACCCAGCCCCAGCATTTT
V gene: TRBV6-4; J gene: TRBJ2-5; clone size: -; D gene: TRBD1; CDR3 protein: CASSDSPDRGDGETQYF; CDR3 DNA: TGTGCCAGCAGTGACTCCCCAGACAGGGGCGATGGGGAGACCCAGTACTTC
V gene: TRBV18; J gene: TRBJ1-5; clone size: -; D gene: -; CDR3 protein: CASSPGQPTDQPQHF; CDR3 DNA: TGTGCCAGCTCACCCGGACAGCCTACAGATCAGCCCCAGCATTTT
V gene: TRBV7-9; J gene: TRBJ2-3; clone size: -; D gene: -; CDR3 protein: CASTPPANTQYF; CDR3 DNA: TGTGCCAGCACCCCCCCCGCGAATACGCAGTATTTT
V gene: TRBV27; J gene: TRBJ1-2; clone size: once; D gene: TRBD1; CDR3 protein: CASSLRAGGDYGYTF; CDR3 DNA: TGTGCCAGCAGTTTAAGGGCAGGGGGCGACTATGGCTACACCTTC
V gene: TRBV12-3/TRBV12-4; J gene: TRBJ1-1; clone size: -; D gene: -; CDR3 protein: CASRTDINTEAFF; CDR3 DNA: TGTGCCAGCAGGACAGATATAAACACTGAAGCTTTCTTT
V gene: TRBV2; J gene: TRBJ1-2; clone size: -; D gene: TRBD1; CDR3 protein: CASSEVKRQGDGYTF; CDR3 DNA: TGTGCCAGCAGTGAAGTTAAAAGACAGGGGGATGGCTACACCTTC
V gene: TRBV21-1; J gene: TRBJ1-4; clone size: -; D gene: -; CDR3 protein: CASSDRDTNEKLFF; CDR3 DNA: TGTGCCAGCAGCGACCGGGACACCAATGAAAAACTGTTTTTT
V gene: TRBV5-1; J gene: TRBJ1-6; clone size: -; D gene: TRBD1; CDR3 protein: CASSLMINRGLANSPLHF; CDR3 DNA: TGCGCCAGCAGCTTGATGATCAACAGGGGACTAGCGAATTCACCCCTCCACTTT
V gene: TRBV5-6; J gene: TRBJ1-2; clone size: -; D gene: -; CDR3 protein: CASSLQGHDGYTF; CDR3 DNA: TGTGCCAGCAGCCTACAGGGTCACGATGGCTACACCTTC
V gene: TRBV6-5; J gene: TRBJ2-7; clone size: -; D gene: -; CDR3 protein: CASSPQGRVGEQYF; CDR3 DNA: TGTGCCAGCAGTCCCCAGGGGCGGGTTGGCGAGCAGTACTTC